This T cell receptor (beta chain) appears in the sequencing data of a study of CD8+ T cells in alopecia areata. Broader study findings: Lesional scalp displayed greater clonality than normal scalp, most notably in alopecia totalis/universalis. Besides other cells, scalp samples also yield sequences of resident alphabeta T cells from normal skin.

cDNA reverse transcribed from extracted RNA served as the sequencing template. Sequenced by immunoSEQ multiplex PCR; TCRdb stores in-frame clones only, minus some. The table includes 150,000 or so clones, 45% to 60% detected once. This clone was recorded once. Its antigen is undetermined. The ends were cut back, 2 bases at V and 1 base at J, with 4 bases in the middle. Germline V CDR1 and CDR2: SGHTA, FQGTGA. This CDR3 spans 13 amino acids. This chain uses TRBV7-3 with TRBJ2-3; D is undetermined. The receptor's source is a human donor in good health. The specimen sequenced was CD4+ T cells sorted from blood. Here the CDR3 reads CASSLQGTDTQYF. The DNA for the CDR3 is TGTGCCAGCAGCTTACAGGGCACAGATACGCAGTATTTT.